Below are 3 T cell receptor beta chains sequenced from a single sample in a study of cytomegalovirus exposure and HLA in healthy donors. The repertoire was sequenced with immunoSEQ multiplex PCR; TCRdb's copy has only in-frame clones and lacks some. The sample includes around 150,000 clones, just over 90% seen only once; the top ten take approximately 0.7%. Sequencing was performed on PBMCs. All receptors derive from a man younger than 35 in good health and CMV-seronegative.

The chain uses TRBV2 and TRBJ1-5; D perhaps matches TRBD1 (5 bases). Trimming took 3 bases from V and 7 from J, leaving 10 bases between them. This CDR3 region has 13 residues. Germline CDR1 and CDR2: SNHLY and FYNNEI. The CDR3 coding sequence is TGTGCCAGCAGTGACAGGGTTCGGCAGCCCCAGCATTTT. As protein: CASSDRVRQPQHF.

This sequence joins TRBV6-1 and TRBJ1-2; TRBD1 is a possible D gene (6 bases). The germline V gene has CDR1 MNHNS and CDR2 SASEGT. V was pared by 4 bases and J by 0 bases, with 15 bases between. The CDR3 is made up of 16 amino acids. Here the CDR3 DNA reads TGTGCCAGCAGTGTTGATACCAGGGGTTCTAACTATGGCTACACCTTC. It translates to CASSVDTRGSNYGYTF.

The chain joins TRBV7-2 to TRBJ2-7; D is possibly TRBD1 (6 bases). The CDR3 is made up of 14 amino acids. CDR1 and CDR2 (germline): SGHTA, FQGNSA. Trimming pared 5 bases from V and 0 bases from J, leaving 11 bases between. The CDR3 is CASSQRTASYEQYF. In nucleotides, the CDR3 is TGTGCCAGCAGCCAACGGACAGCCTCCTACGAGCAGTACTTC.